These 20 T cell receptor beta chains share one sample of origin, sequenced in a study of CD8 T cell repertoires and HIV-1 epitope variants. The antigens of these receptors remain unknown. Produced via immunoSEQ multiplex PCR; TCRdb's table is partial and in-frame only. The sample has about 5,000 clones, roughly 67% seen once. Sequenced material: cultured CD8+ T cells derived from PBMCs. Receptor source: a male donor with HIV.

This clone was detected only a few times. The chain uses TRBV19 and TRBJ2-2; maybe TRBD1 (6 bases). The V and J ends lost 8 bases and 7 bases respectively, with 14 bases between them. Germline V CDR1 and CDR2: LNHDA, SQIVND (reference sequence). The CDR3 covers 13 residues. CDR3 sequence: CASGHRDGGELFF. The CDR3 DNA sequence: TGTGCCAGTGGCCACAGGGATGGCGGGGAGCTGTTTTTT.

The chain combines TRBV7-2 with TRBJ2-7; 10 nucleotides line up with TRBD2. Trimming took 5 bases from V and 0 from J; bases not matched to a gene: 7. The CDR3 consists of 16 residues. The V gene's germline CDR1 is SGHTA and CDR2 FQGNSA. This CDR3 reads CASSLSGGLSSYEQYF. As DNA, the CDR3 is TGTGCCAGCAGCCTTAGCGGGGGGTTAAGCTCCTACGAGCAGTACTTC.

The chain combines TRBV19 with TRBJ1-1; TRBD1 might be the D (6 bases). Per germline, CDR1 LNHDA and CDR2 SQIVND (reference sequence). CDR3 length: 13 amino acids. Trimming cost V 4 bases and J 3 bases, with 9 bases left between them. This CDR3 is CASSNREDTEAFF. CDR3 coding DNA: TGTGCCAGTAGTAACAGGGAGGACACTGAAGCTTTCTTT.

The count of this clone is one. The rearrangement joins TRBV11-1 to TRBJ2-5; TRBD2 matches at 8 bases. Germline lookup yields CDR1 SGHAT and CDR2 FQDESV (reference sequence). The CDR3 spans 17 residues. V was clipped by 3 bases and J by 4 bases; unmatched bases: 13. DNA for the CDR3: TGTGCCAGCAGCTTCTGGGTTTCCGGGGGGGCCGGAGAGACCCAGTACTTC. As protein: CASSFWVSGGAGETQYF.

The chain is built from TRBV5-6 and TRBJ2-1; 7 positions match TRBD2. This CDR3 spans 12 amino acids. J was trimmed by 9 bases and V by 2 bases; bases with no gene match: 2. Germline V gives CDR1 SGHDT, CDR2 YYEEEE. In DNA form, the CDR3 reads TGTGCCAGCAGCTTTGGACTAGTTGAGCAGTTCTTC. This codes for CASSFGLVEQFF. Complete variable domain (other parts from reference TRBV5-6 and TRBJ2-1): DAGVTQSPTHLIKTRGQQVTLRCSPKSGHDTVSWYQQALGQGPQFIFQYYEEEERQRGNFPDRFSGHQFPNYSSELNVNALLLGDSALYLCASSFGLVEQFFGPGTRLTVL.

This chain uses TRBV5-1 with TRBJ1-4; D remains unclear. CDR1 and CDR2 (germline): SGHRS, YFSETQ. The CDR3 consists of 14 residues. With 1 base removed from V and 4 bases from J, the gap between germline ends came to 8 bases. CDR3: CASSLSQLNEKLFF. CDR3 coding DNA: TGCGCCAGCAGCTTGAGTCAGCTTAATGAAAAACTGTTTTTT.

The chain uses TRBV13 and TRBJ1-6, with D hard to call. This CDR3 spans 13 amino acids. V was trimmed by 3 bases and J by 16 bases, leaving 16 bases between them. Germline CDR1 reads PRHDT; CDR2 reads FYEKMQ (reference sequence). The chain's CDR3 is CASSFSTPGPLHF. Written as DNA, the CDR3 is TGTGCCAGCAGCTTTAGTACCCCAGGACCACTCCACTTT.

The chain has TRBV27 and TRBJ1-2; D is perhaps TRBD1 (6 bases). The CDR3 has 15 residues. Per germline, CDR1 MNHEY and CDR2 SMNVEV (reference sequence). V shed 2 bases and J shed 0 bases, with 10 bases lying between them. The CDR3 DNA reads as TGTGCCAGCAGTTTAACAGGGTTTTCTAACTATGGCTACACCTTC. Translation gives CASSLTGFSNYGYTF.

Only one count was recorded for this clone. CDR3 sequence: CASSKSTSTDTQYF. For the CDR3, the DNA is TGTGCCAGCAGCAAAAGTACTAGCACAGATACGCAGTATTTT. V usage is TRBV9 and J usage is TRBJ2-3; D call uncertain. The length of the CDR3 is 14 residues. Germline V gene data show CDR1 as SGDLS and CDR2 as YYNGEE. The V and J ends lost 4 bases and 0 bases respectively, with 9 bases between them.

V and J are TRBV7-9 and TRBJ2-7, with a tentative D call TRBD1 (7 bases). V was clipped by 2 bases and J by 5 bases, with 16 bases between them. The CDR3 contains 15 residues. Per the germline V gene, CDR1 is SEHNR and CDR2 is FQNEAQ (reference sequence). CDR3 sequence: CASSLIQGGLDEQYF. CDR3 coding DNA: TGTGCCAGCAGCTTAATCCAGGGGGGTCTCGACGAGCAGTACTTC.

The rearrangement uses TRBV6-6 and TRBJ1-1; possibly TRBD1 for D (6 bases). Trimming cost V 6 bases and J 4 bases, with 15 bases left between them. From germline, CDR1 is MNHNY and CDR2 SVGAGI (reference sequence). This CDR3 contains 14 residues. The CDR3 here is CASSPDRIGTEAFF. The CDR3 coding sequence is TGTGCCAGCAGCCCCGACAGGATCGGCACTGAAGCTTTCTTT.

In DNA, the CDR3 is TGTGCCAGCAGCTTCGTGGCGACCACCGGGGAGCTGTTTTTT. Its protein product is CASSFVATTGELFF. The gene calls are TRBV7-9 and TRBJ2-2; D unresolved. The length of the CDR3 is 14 residues. The V and J ends lost 3 bases and 4 bases respectively, with 9 bases between them. Germline V gives CDR1 SEHNR, CDR2 FQNEAQ (reference sequence). The variable domain in full, completed from reference TRBV7-9 and TRBJ2-2, reads DTGVSQNPRHKITKRGQNVTFRCDPISEHNRLYWYRQTLGQGPEFLTYFQNEAQLEKSRLLSDRFSAERPKGSFSTLEIQRTEQGDSAMYLCASSFVATTGELFFGEGSRLTVL.

CDR3 coding DNA: TGTGCCTGGAGTCCCCGGGGGGATCAGCCCCAGCATTTT. Its translation is CAWSPRGDQPQHF. The chain is built from TRBV30 and TRBJ1-5; perhaps TRBD1 as D (5 bases). Germline lookup yields CDR1 GTSNPN and CDR2 SVGIG (reference sequence). V gave up 2 bases and J gave up 5 bases, with 10 bases separating them. CDR3 length equals 13 residues. Looking up the rest from reference TRBV30 and TRBJ1-5 gives the full variable domain: SQTIHQWPATLVQPVGSPLSLECTVEGTSNPNLYWYRQAAGRGLQLLFYSVGIGQISSEVPQNLSASRPQDRQFILSSKKLLLSDSGFYLCAWSPRGDQPQHFGDGTRLSIL.

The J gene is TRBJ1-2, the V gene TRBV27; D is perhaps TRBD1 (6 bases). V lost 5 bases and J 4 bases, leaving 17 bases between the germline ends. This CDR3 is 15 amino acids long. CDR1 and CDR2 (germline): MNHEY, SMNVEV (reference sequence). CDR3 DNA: TGTGCCAGCAGTCACAGCACAGGGTCAGGCTATGGCTACACCTTC. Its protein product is CASSHSTGSGYGYTF.

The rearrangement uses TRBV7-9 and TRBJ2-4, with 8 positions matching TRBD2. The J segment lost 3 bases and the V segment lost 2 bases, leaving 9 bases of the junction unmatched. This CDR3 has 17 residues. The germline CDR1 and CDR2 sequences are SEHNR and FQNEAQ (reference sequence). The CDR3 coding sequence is TGTGCCAGCAGCTTAAAAGCGGGAGACAGAGTCAAAAACATTCAGTACTTC. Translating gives CASSLKAGDRVKNIQYF.

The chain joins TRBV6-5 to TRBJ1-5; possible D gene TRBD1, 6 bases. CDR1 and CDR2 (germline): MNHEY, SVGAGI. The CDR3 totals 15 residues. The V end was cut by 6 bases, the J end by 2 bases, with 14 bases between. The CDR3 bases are TGTGCCAGCAGGCGCCGGGGGGGCGGCAATCAGCCCCAGCATTTT. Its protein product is CASRRRGGGNQPQHF.

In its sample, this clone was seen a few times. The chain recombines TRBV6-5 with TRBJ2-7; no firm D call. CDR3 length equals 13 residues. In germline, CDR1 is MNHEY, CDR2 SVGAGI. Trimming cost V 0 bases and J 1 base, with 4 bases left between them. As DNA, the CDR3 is TGTGCCAGCAGTTACTCCCAGTCCTACGAGCAGTACTTC. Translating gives CASSYSQSYEQYF.

The chain's CDR3 is CASSLGQAGEKLFF. The DNA for the CDR3 is TGTGCCAGCAGCTTGGGGCAGGCTGGAGAAAAACTGTTTTTT. The V and J genes are TRBV7-9 and TRBJ1-4, with D possibly TRBD1 on 5 matching bases. CDR1 and CDR2 (germline): SEHNR, FQNEAQ (reference sequence). V was cut by 3 bases and J by 8 bases, with 13 bases left in between. CDR3 length equals 14 residues.

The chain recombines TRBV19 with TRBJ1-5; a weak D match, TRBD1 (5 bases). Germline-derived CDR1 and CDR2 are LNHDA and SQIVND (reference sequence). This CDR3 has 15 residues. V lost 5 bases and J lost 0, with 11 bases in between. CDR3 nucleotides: TGTGCCAGTAGTCCCGGGGCAGGTAGCAATCAGCCCCAGCATTTT. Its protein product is CASSPGAGSNQPQHF.

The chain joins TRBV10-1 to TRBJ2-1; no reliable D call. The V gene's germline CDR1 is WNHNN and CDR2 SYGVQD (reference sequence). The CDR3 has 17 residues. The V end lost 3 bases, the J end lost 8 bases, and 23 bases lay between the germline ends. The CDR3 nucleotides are TGCGCCAGCAGTGATTCCCAGACTTCGGCGACCACTTATGAGCAGTTCTTC. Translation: CASSDSQTSATTYEQFF.